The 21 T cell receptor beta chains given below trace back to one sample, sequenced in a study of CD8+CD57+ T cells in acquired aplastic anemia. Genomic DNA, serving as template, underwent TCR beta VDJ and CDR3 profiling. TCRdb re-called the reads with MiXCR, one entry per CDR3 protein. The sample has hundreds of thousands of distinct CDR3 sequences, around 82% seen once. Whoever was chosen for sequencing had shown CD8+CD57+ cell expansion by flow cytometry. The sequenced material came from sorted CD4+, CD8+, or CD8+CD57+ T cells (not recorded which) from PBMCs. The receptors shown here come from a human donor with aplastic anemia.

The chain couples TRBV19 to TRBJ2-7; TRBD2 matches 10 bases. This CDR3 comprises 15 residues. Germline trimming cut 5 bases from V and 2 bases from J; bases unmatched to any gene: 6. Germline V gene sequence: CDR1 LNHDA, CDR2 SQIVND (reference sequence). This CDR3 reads CASSPELAGAYEQYF. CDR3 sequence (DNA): TGTGCCAGTAGTCCCGAGCTAGCGGGAGCCTACGAGCAGTACTTC.

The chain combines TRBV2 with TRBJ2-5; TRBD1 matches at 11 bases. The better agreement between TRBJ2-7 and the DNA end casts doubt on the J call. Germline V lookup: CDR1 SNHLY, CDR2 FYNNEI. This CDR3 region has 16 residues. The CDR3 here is CASSEGQGVGTYEQYF. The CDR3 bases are TGTGCCAGCAGTGAGGGACAGGGGGTGGGGACCTACGAGCAGTACTTC.

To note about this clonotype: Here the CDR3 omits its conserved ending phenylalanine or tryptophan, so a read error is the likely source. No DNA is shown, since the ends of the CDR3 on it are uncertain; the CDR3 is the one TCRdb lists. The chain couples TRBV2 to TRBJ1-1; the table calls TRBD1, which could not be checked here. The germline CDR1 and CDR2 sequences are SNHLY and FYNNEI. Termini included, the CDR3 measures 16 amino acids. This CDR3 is CASNSKVETQYFGPGT.

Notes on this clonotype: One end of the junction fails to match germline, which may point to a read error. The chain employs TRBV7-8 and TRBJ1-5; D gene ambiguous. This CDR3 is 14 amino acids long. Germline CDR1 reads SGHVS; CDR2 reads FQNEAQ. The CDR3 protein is CASSVAYSNEPQHF. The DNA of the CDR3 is TGTGCCAGCAGTGTAGCCTATAGCAATGAGCCGCAGCATTTT.

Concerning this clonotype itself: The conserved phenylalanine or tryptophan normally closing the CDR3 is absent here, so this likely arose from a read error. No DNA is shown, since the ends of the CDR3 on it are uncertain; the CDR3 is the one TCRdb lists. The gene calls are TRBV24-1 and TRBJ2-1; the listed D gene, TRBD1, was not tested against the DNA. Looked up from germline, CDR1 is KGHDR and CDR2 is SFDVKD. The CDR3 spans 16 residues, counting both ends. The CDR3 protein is CATSGGLDLRFGDQVN.

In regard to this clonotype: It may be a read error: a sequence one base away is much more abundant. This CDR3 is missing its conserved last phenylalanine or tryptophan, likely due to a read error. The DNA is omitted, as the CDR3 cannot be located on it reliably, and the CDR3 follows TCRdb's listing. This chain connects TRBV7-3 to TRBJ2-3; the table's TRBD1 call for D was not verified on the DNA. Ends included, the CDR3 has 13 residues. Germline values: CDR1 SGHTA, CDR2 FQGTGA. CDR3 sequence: CASSAQGTWGETQ.

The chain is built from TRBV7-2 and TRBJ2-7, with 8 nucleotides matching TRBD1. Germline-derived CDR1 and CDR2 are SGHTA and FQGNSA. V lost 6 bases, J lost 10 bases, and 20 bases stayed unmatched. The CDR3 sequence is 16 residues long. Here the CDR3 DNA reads TGTGCCAGCAGGTCACCGGGACAGGCGAATCCGGCCGATCAGTACGTC. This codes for CASRSPGQANPADQYV.

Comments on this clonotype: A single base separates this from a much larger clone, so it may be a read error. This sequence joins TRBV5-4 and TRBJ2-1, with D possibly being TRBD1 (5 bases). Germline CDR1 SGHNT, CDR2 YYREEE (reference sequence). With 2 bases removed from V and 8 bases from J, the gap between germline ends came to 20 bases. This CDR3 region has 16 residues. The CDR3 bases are TGTGCCAGCAGCTTTAGGGGCGGAAACGGTCAGGATGAGCAGTTCTTC. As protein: CASSFRGGNGQDEQFF.

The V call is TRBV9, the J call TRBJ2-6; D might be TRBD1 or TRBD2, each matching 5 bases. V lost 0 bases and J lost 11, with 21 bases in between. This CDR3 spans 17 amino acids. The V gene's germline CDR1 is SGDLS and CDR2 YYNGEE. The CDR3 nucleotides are TGTGCCAGCAGCGTAGGAGGGGTCACTGAAGCTTTCTACGTCCTGACTTTC. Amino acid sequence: CASSVGGVTEAFYVLTF.

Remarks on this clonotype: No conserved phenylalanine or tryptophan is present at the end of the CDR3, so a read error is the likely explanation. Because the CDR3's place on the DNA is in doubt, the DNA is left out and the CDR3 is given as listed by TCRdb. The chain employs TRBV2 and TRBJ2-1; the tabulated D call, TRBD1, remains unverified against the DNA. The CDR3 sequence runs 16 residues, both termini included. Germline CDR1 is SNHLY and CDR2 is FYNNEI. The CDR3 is CASGDGGTDTQDLQSG.

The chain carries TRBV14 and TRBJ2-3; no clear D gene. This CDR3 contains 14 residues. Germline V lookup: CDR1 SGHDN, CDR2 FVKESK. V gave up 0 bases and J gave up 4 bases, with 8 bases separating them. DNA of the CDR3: TGTGCCAGCAGCCAAGATAGAACCGCAGATACGCAGTATTTT. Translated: CASSQDRTADTQYF.

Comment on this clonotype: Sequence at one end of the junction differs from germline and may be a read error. In nucleotides, the CDR3 is TGTGCCAGCAGCTTCGAGCCGGCAGGGAACACTGAAGCGTTCTTT. Its protein is CASSFEPAGNTEAFF. The chain employs TRBV7-3 and TRBJ1-1; maybe TRBD1 (5 bases). This CDR3 has 15 residues. CDR1 and CDR2 (germline): SGHTA, FQGTGA.

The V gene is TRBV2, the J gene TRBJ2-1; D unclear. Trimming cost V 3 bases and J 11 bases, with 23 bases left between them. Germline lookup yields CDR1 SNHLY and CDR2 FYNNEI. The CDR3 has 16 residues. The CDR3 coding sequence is TGTGCCAGCAGTGAGCTAGAGCCCCTACTCTACGAGCAGCAGTTCTTC. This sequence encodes CASSELEPLLYEQQFF.

The CDR3 loop reads CASSFEGSGGSDAQFF. The CDR3 coding sequence is TGTGCCAGCAGCTTTGAAGGGAGCGGGGGGAGCGATGCGCAGTTCTTC. V and J are TRBV7-3 and TRBJ2-1; 9 bases align to TRBD2. V was clipped by 3 bases and J by 12 bases; unmatched bases: 15. This CDR3 region has 16 residues. The germline V gene encodes CDR1 SGHTA and CDR2 FQGTGA.

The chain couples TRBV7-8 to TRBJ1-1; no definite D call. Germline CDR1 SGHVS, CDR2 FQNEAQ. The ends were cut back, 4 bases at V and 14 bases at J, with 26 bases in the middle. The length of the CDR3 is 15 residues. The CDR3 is CASSSGLTGNQDFFF. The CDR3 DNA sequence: TGTGCCAGCAGCTCCGGGCTGACGGGTAACCAGGACTTCTTCTTT.

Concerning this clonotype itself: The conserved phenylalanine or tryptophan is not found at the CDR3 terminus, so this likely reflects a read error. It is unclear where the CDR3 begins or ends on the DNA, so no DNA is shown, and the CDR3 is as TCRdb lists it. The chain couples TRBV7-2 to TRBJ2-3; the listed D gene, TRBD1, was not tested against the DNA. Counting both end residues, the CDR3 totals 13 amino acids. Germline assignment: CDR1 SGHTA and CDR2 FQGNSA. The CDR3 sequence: CASRPTRGHEIGI.

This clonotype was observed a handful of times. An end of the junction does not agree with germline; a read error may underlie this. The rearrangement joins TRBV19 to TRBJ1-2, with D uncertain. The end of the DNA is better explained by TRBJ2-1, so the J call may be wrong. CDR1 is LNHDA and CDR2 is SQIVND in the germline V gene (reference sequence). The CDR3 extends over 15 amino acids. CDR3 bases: TGTGCCAGTAGCTTGACTGGCGGCGCCTACAATGGGCAGTTCTTC. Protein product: CASSLTGGAYNGQFF.

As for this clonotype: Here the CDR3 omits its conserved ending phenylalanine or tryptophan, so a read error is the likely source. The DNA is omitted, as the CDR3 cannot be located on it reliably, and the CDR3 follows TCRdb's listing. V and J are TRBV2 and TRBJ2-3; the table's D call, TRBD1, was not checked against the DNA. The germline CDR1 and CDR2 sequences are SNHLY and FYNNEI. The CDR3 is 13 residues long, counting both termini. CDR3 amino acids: CASSLAGGASSTS.

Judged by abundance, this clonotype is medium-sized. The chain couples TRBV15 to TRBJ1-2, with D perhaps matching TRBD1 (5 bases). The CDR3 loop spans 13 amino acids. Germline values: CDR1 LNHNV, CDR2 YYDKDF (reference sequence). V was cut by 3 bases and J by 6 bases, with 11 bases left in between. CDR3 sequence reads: CATSSKTRDGYTF. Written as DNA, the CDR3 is TGTGCCACCAGCAGCAAAACCAGGGATGGCTACACCTTC. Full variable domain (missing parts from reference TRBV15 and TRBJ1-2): DAMVIQNPRYQVTQFGKPVTLSCSQTLNHNVMYWYQQKSSQAPKLLFHYYDKDFNNEADTPDNFQSRRPNTSFCFLDIRSPGLGDTAMYLCATSSKTRDGYTFGSGTRLTVV.

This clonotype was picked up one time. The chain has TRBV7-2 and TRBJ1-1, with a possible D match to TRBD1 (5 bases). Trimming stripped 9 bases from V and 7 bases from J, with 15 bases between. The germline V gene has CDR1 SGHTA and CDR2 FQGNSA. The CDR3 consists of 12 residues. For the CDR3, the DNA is TGTGCCAGAAGGTTGGGGCAGTATGAAGCTTTCTTT. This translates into CARRLGQYEAFF.

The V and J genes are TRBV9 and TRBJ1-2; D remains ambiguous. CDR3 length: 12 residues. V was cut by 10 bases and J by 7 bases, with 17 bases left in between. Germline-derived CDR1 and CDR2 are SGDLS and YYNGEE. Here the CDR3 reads CARSTISGGYTF. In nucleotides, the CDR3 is TGTGCCCGCTCTACCATATCGGGTGGCTACACCTTC. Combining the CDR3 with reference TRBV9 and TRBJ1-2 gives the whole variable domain DSGVTQTPKHLITATGQRVTLRCSPRSGDLSVYWYQQSLDQGLQFLIQYYNGEERAKGNILERFSAQQFPDLHSELNLSSLELGDSALYFCARSTISGGYTFGSGTRLTVV.